These 23 T cell receptor beta chains share one sample of origin, sequenced in a study of neurological immune-mediated disorders. TCRdb re-called the 5' RACE reads through MiXCR, storing one row per CDR3 protein. Altogether 65,000 to 80,000 distinct CDR3 sequences are present, 15% to 20% being singletons, with the ten largest covering 15%. The sequencing sample was made of PBMCs. The origin of the receptors is a woman aged 40 to 50 in good health.

The chain is built from TRBV27 and TRBJ2-1; D may be TRBD1 (7 bases). The CDR3 sequence is 15 residues long. CDR1 is MNHEY and CDR2 is SMNVEV in the germline V gene (reference sequence). V was shortened by 4 bases and J by 9 bases, with 19 bases between the two germline ends. The CDR3 DNA is TGTGCCAGCAGTTCTTGGACAGGAGGGATTAGTGAGCAGTTCTTC. Its translation: CASSSWTGGISEQFF.

This clonotype was seen repeatedly, ten times or more. CDR3 nucleotide sequence: TGTGCCAGCAGCGTAGCAACGGGCCTAGAAGCTTTCTTT. Translated, it gives CASSVATGLEAFF. This chain links TRBV9 with TRBJ1-1; D gene ambiguous. Looked up from germline, CDR1 is SGDLS and CDR2 is YYNGEE. The germline V and J ends were trimmed by 0 bases and 8 bases, with 11 bases remaining between them. The CDR3 spans 13 residues.

In its sample, this clonotype was seen many times. The chain is built from TRBV10-3 and TRBJ1-2; D perhaps matches TRBD1 (6 bases). The CDR3 extends over 13 amino acids. The germline CDR1 and CDR2 sequences are ENHRY and SYGVKD. Trimming stripped 10 bases from V and 3 bases from J, with 15 bases between. The CDR3 sequence: CATFRGAHYGYTF. The CDR3 bases are TGTGCCACCTTTAGGGGGGCCCACTATGGCTACACCTTC.

Ten or more counts support this clonotype. The chain is built from TRBV7-9 and TRBJ1-4; 10 nucleotides match TRBD1. The CDR3 has 14 amino acids. Losses at the gene ends were 5 bases for V and 5 bases for J; bases not matched to a gene: 2. Looked up from germline, CDR1 is SEHNR and CDR2 is FQNEAQ (reference sequence). The CDR3 DNA reads as TGTGCCAGCAGCGAGGGACAGGGGAATGAAAAACTGTTTTTT. This gives the protein CASSEGQGNEKLFF.

This clonotype was counted ten times or more. The chain is built from TRBV20-1 and TRBJ1-2, with 7 bases that match TRBD1. The germline V gene has CDR1 DFQATT and CDR2 SNEGSKA (reference sequence). V lost 6 bases and J lost 1; bases outside the gene matches: 8. This CDR3 comprises 14 residues. CDR3 nucleotide sequence: TGCAGTGCGGATGCAGGGGGGATTAACTATGGCTACACCTTC. It yields the protein CSADAGGINYGYTF.

On this clonotype itself: Germline and junction disagree at one end, which may indicate a read error. This rearrangement joins TRBV6-2 or TRBV6-3 to TRBJ1-5; D may be TRBD1 (6 bases). Germline-derived CDR1 and CDR2 are MNHEY and SVGEGT. The CDR3 sequence is 14 residues long. This chain's CDR3 is CACRGTGSNQPQHF. CDR3 in DNA: TGTGCCTGCAGGGGCACGGGTAGTAATCAGCCCCAGCATTTT.

The rearrangement joins TRBV11-2 to TRBJ2-1, with TRBD1 matching over 8 bases. The better agreement between TRBJ2-5 and the DNA end casts doubt on the J call. From germline, CDR1 is SGHAT and CDR2 FQNNGV. The CDR3 sequence is 16 residues long. The CDR3 loop reads CASSPLGDRSKETQYF. Written as DNA, the CDR3 is TGTGCCAGCAGCCCCCTGGGGGACAGGTCAAAAGAGACCCAGTACTTC.

This clonotype appeared many times. The V and J genes are TRBV20-1 and TRBJ1-1; the D gene is possibly TRBD1 (5 bases). CDR1 DFQATT and CDR2 SNEGSKA come from the germline V gene (reference sequence). V was trimmed by 4 bases and J by 2 bases, leaving 17 bases between them. The CDR3 totals 15 residues. CDR3: CSAIGPFDSNTEAFF. As DNA, the CDR3 is TGCAGTGCTATAGGGCCATTCGACAGTAACACTGAAGCTTTCTTT.

This clonotype has ten or more counts. The genes are TRBV12-3 or TRBV12-4 and TRBJ2-3; 8 bases line up with TRBD1. With 3 bases clipped from V and 6 bases from J, the junction kept 8 bases outside the gene matches. The CDR3 sequence is 15 residues long. CDR3 nucleotides: TGTGCCAGCAGTTTGGGACAGGTCCTACGGGATACGCAGTATTTT. Its protein is CASSLGQVLRDTQYF.

The DNA for the CDR3 is TGTGCCAGCAGTTTATTAGGGTTCGGGGAAAACATTCAGTACTTC. Translation gives CASSLLGFGENIQYF. This rearrangement joins TRBV12-3 or TRBV12-4 to TRBJ2-4, with D possibly TRBD2 on 5 matching bases. With 2 bases removed from V and 5 bases from J, the gap between germline ends came to 13 bases. This CDR3 contains 15 residues.

Of note for this clonotype: One end of the junction does not line up with germline, which may come from a read error. The chain links TRBV7-7 to TRBJ2-3; 7 nucleotides agree with TRBD2. The length of the CDR3 is 16 residues. Germline V gives CDR1 SSHAT, CDR2 FNYEAQ (reference sequence). The CDR3 coding sequence is TGTGCTAGCAGCTTAACGAGCGGGATGAGCACAGATACGCAGTATTTT. Protein sequence: CASSLTSGMSTDTQYF.

The rearrangement links TRBV5-6 to TRBJ2-7; tentatively, D is TRBD1 or TRBD2 (6 bases each). The CDR3 is 16 residues long. V lost 0 bases and J 2 bases, leaving 15 bases between the germline ends. Germline V lookup: CDR1 SGHDT, CDR2 YYEEEE. The DNA of the CDR3 is TGTGCCAGCAGCTTGGCAGGGGCTAGCGTGGCCTACGAGCAGTACTTC. Translated, it gives CASSLAGASVAYEQYF.

The chain joins TRBV7-2 to TRBJ2-1; 7 bases line up with TRBD2. Germline assignment: CDR1 SGHTA and CDR2 FQGNSA. With V trimmed by 6 bases and J by 6 bases, 11 bases remained unmatched. The CDR3 has 15 amino acids. The CDR3, as DNA: TGTGCCAGCAGTCCTAACCCCAGCGGGGCCAATGAGCAGTTCTTC. It yields the protein CASSPNPSGANEQFF. Complete variable domain (other parts from reference TRBV7-2 and TRBJ2-1): GAGVSQSPSNKVTEKGKDVELRCDPISGHTALYWYRQSLGQGLEFLIYFQGNSAPDKSGLPSDRFSAERTGGSVSTLTIQRTQQEDSAVYLCASSPNPSGANEQFFGPGTRLTVL.

The sample holds a few counts of this clonotype. The rearrangement joins TRBV20-1 to TRBJ2-1; 8 positions agree with TRBD2. This CDR3 has 14 residues. The trim removed 5 bases at V and 3 bases at J, leaving 6 bases unmatched. CDR1 and CDR2 from the germline V gene are DFQATT and SNEGSKA (reference sequence). The CDR3 bases are TGCAGTGCTTCAAGCGGGGGACTCTACAATGAGCAGTTCTTC. Its translation is CSASSGGLYNEQFF.

There are many counts of this clonotype. Written as DNA, the CDR3 is TGCGCCAGCAGCCAATCGTGGGGACAGGGAAACGAGCAGTACTTC. As protein: CASSQSWGQGNEQYF. This chain connects TRBV4-3 to TRBJ2-7; 9 bases line up with TRBD1. V trimming: 2 bases; J trimming: 5 bases; junction bases outside the gene matches: 7. This CDR3 has 15 residues. Germline V CDR1 and CDR2: LGHNA, YSLEER.

The chain couples TRBV19 to TRBJ1-5, with a weak D call TRBD1 (6 bases). The germline CDR1 and CDR2 sequences are LNHDA and SQIVND (reference sequence). Between the trimmed V and J ends, which lost 5 bases and 9 bases, there was a span of 14 bases. This CDR3 spans 13 amino acids. The CDR3 sequence: CASSAEGGWPQHF. Here the CDR3 DNA reads TGTGCCAGTAGTGCGGAAGGGGGATGGCCCCAGCATTTT.

This clonotype has ten or more counts. The genes are TRBV24-1 and TRBJ2-3, with a possible D match to TRBD1 (6 bases). From germline, CDR1 is KGHDR and CDR2 SFDVKD. The CDR3 contains 19 residues. The V gene lost 4 bases and the J gene lost 2 bases, with 24 bases spanning the gap. DNA for the CDR3: TGTGCCACCAGTGACTTGGCCCCGAAGCCGGGACACGACACAGATACGCAGTATTTT. This encodes CATSDLAPKPGHDTDTQYF.

This sequence joins TRBV5-1 and TRBJ1-1; D possibly corresponds to TRBD1 (6 bases). Trimming pared 1 base from V and 4 bases from J, leaving 17 bases between. CDR1 and CDR2 from the germline V gene are SGHRS and YFSETQ. This CDR3 has 16 amino acids. CDR3 bases: TGCGCCAGCAGCTTGACGGACAGACCCGGGGGCACTGAAGCTTTCTTT. This gives the protein CASSLTDRPGGTEAFF.

This clonotype was counted many times. The chain carries TRBV12-3 or TRBV12-4 and TRBJ1-1; 9 nucleotides align to TRBD1. The CDR3 consists of 15 residues. V shed 4 bases and J 0 bases; nucleotides not matched to a gene: 3. The CDR3 nucleotides read TGTGCCAGCAGTTCGGGGACAGGGCTGAACACTGAAGCTTTCTTT. Translated, it gives CASSSGTGLNTEAFF.

The chain couples TRBV10-2 to TRBJ2-3, with 10 bases matching TRBD2. After removal of 5 bases from V and 9 bases from J, the junction contained 2 bases not matched to a gene. From germline, CDR1 is WSHSY and CDR2 SAAADI. The CDR3 has 12 amino acids. The CDR3 DNA is TGCGCCAGCAGTTCTAGCGGGAGCACGCAGTATTTT. It codes for CASSSSGSTQYF.

At least ten counts were recorded for this clonotype. The chain carries TRBV3-1 and TRBJ2-5; D possibly corresponds to TRBD1 (5 bases). With 7 bases removed from V and 7 bases from J, the gap between germline ends came to 16 bases. CDR1 is LGHDT and CDR2 is YNNKEL in the germline V gene (reference sequence). CDR3 length: 13 residues. This CDR3 reads CASTPTAPPTQYF. In DNA, the CDR3 is TGTGCCAGCACCCCGACAGCCCCACCGACCCAGTACTTC.

Many counts were recorded for this clonotype. The chain joins TRBV5-1 to TRBJ2-1; 12 nucleotides match TRBD2. Germline V gives CDR1 SGHRS, CDR2 YFSETQ. Losses at the gene ends were 4 bases for V and 4 bases for J; bases not matched to a gene: 6. The CDR3 is 16 amino acids. CDR3 sequence reads: CASSPGTSGLYNEQFF. The DNA of the CDR3 is TGCGCCAGCAGCCCTGGGACTAGCGGGCTTTACAATGAGCAGTTCTTC.

This clonotype appeared many times. The chain combines TRBV12-3 or TRBV12-4 with TRBJ2-5; perhaps TRBD2 as D (5 bases). The CDR3 contains 14 residues. V was cut by 2 bases and J by 5 bases, with 12 bases left in between. This CDR3 is CASSLPGLVETQYF. The CDR3 DNA follows: TGTGCCAGCAGTTTACCGGGGTTGGTGGAGACCCAGTACTTC.